The subject of this entry is one T cell receptor (beta chain). Samples with a second dose at about 4 or about 12 weeks were pooled together. This record belongs to a study of T cell responses to AZD1222 COVID-19 vaccine. The CDR3 runs to 15 residues. Germline V gene data show CDR1 as MNHEY and CDR2 as SMNVEV (reference sequence). Trimming took 0 bases from V and 0 from J, leaving 9 bases between them. Clones were sequenced by immunoSEQ multiplex PCR, and TCRdb holds only the in-frame ones, with some missing. The sample yields under 200,000 clones, 88% seen once. The origin of this receptor is an adult who received the AZD1222 COVID-19 vaccine. The sample consisted of peripheral blood, taken 28 days after the second AZD1222 dose. The V call is TRBV27, the J call TRBJ2-7; TRBD1 is a possible D gene (5 bases). CDR3 in amino acids: CASSLSFQGSYEQYF. The CDR3 coding sequence is TGTGCCAGCAGTTTATCGTTCCAGGGCTCCTACGAGCAGTACTTC.